The rows below give T cell receptor beta chains drawn from one sample of a study of T cell changes during pregnancy in multiple sclerosis. Produced via immunoSEQ multiplex PCR; TCRdb's table is partial and in-frame only. This sample has around 30,000 clones, with roughly 86% found just once. The input for sequencing was CD8+ T cells from peripheral blood mononuclear cells, taken before pregnancy. Every receptor here comes from a female donor with multiple sclerosis, enrolled in a pregnancy study. The CDR3 runs from the conserved cysteine through the conserved F or W. The D gene is left open where the match is weak. The listing skips clone size in some rows; elsewhere it reads once, few, many or a size class.

16 TRBJ2-7 TRBD2 TRBV11-2 once CASSLSEGTKFYEQYF TGTGCCAGCAGCTTATCGGAGGGGACTAAGTTCTACGAGCAGTACTTC
12 TRBJ1-5 NA TRBV19 NA CASGHSNQPQHF TGTGCCAGTGGACATAGCAATCAGCCCCAGCATTTT
15 TRBJ2-1 NA TRBV15 NA CATNQRSNSYNEQFF TGTGCCACCAATCAGCGCAGCAACTCCTACAATGAGCAGTTCTTC
14 TRBJ2-3 NA TRBV21-1 NA CATLLERGTDTQYF TGTGCCACCTTACTAGAACGAGGCACAGATACGCAGTATTTT
15 TRBJ1-2 NA TRBV28 NA CASSFGPQGYGGYTF TGTGCCAGCAGTTTTGGCCCGCAGGGATATGGCGGCTACACCTTC
15 TRBJ2-1 TRBD2 TRBV7-3 NA CASSSWAGGYNEQFF TGTGCCAGCAGCTCCTGGGCGGGGGGATACAATGAGCAGTTCTTC
13 TRBJ2-5 NA TRBV10-3 NA CAIKTRGDGTQYF TGTGCCATCAAAACAAGGGGCGACGGGACCCAGTACTTC
15 TRBJ2-5 NA TRBV6-1 NA CASSPLRGSQETQYF TGTGCCAGCAGTCCTCTGCGAGGATCGCAAGAGACCCAGTACTTC
15 TRBJ1-2 TRBD1 TRBV10-1 NA CANSRGRGTENGYTF TGCGCCAACTCTCGCGGCCGAGGGACAGAGAATGGCTACACCTTC
15 TRBJ2-2 TRBD1 TRBV18 NA CASSPTEGATGELFF TGTGCCAGCTCTCCGACCGAGGGGGCCACCGGGGAGCTGTTTTTT
13 TRBJ2-7 NA TRBV15 NA CATSRGTFDEQYF TGTGCCACCAGCAGGGGGACATTCGACGAGCAGTACTTC
19 TRBJ2-1 TRBD1 TRBV2 NA CASSEVGGTTGGFRRSQFF TGTGCCAGCAGTGAAGTTGGGGGAACAACAGGGGGTTTCCGGCGTTCGCAGTTCTTC
15 TRBJ1-2 TRBD1 TRBV7-9 NA CASSSQGQGVYGYTF TGTGCCAGCAGCTCCCAGGGACAGGGTGTTTATGGCTACACCTTC
14 TRBJ1-5 NA TRBV27 once CASSLNGGNQPQHF TGTGCCAGCAGTTTAAACGGGGGCAATCAGCCCCAGCATTTT
16 TRBJ1-2 NA TRBV4-3 NA CASSQDQEGTLVGYTF TGCGCCAGCAGCCAAGATCAAGAGGGGACTCTTGTCGGCTACACCTTC
15 TRBJ1-2 TRBD1 TRBV19 NA CASSIKGQAAYGYTF TGTGCCAGTAGTATAAAGGGACAGGCAGCCTATGGCTACACCTTC
16 TRBJ2-1 NA TRBV27 NA CASSLVDSVDDNEQFF TGTGCCAGCAGTTTAGTGGACTCGGTCGACGACAATGAGCAGTTCTTC
12 TRBJ2-7 NA TRBV27 NA CASSLMGGEQYF TGTGCCAGCAGTTTAATGGGGGGCGAGCAGTACTTC
12 TRBJ2-1 NA TRBV25-1 NA CASSEGGNEQFF TGTGCCAGCAGTGAGGGAGGTAATGAGCAGTTCTTC
15 TRBJ2-6 NA TRBV6-5 NA CASRTRESGANVLTF TGTGCCAGCAGGACGAGGGAATCTGGGGCCAACGTCCTGACTTTC